This TCR beta chain is drawn from a study of tumor-infiltrating lymphocytes in primary liver carcinoma. As for the study in general: Enrolled patients were male and female, aged 30 to 69 years.

This CDR3 is built from 14 residues. Germline V gene data show CDR1 as LGHNA and CDR2 as YNFKEQ. V lost 3 bases to trimming and J lost 3 bases, with 9 bases between them. In addition to blood RNA drawn from unsorted whole blood, germline DNA was extracted. This clonotype has ten or more counts. From roughly 500 ng total RNA, TCR beta cDNA was generated with a primer in the constant region. ARM-PCR, slightly modified, supplied the TCR beta libraries through three nested multiplex PCR rounds. For approximately 11 cycles apiece, the opening two PCR rounds ran with TRBV1-TRBV30 forward primers and a C-beta reverse primer. MiXCR was run by TCRdb on the multiplex PCR reads, yielding one entry per CDR3 protein. The table lists 300,000 to 400,000 distinct CDR3 sequences, around three fifths of them singletons, with 5.5% to 7% in the top ten.

V usage is TRBV4-2 and J usage is TRBJ2-1; D perhaps matches TRBD1 (6 bases). The specimen was peripheral blood. The sequence derives from a man in his forties or fifties with primary liver carcinoma and hepatitis B virus infection. The CDR3 nucleotides are TGTGCCAGCAGCCAGGGGGACAACTACAATGAGCAGTTCTTC. As protein: CASSQGDNYNEQFF.